This TCR beta chain was sequenced in a study of blood T cell repertoires in COVID-19. From germline, CDR1 is MNHEY and CDR2 SMNVEV (reference sequence). V lost 6 bases, J lost 7 bases, and 8 bases stayed unmatched. The CDR3 extends over 14 amino acids. The assay was immunoSEQ multiplex PCR, and TCRdb's table has in-frame clones only and misses some. The data show a few hundred thousand clones, more than 85% seen once. The source is a person under 35 with COVID-19, enrolled during active disease. The V and J genes are TRBV27 and TRBJ1-5; TRBD1 matches at 8 bases. Sequenced input: peripheral blood. This CDR3 reads CASSMTGDQQPQHF. DNA for the CDR3: TGTGCCAGCAGCATGACAGGGGATCAACAGCCCCAGCATTTT.